These 24 T cell receptor beta chains share one sample of origin, sequenced in a study of blood T cell repertoires in COVID-19. Measured with immunoSEQ multiplex PCR; TCRdb has only the in-frame clones, and not every one. Altogether 30,000 to 45,000 clones are present, approximately 86% being singletons, with the ten largest covering 13% to 15%. The sequencing input was peripheral blood. The source of these receptors is a human donor in a cohort sampled during active COVID-19.

This rearrangement joins TRBV5-4 to TRBJ2-1; D is ambiguous. V was pared by 0 bases and J by 15 bases, with 16 bases between. Germline V lookup: CDR1 SGHNT, CDR2 YYREEE (reference sequence). The CDR3 has 13 residues. CDR3 in amino acids: CASSLAGAPLRFF. The CDR3 DNA sequence: TGTGCCAGCAGCTTGGCAGGCGCCCCCCTACGGTTCTTC.

The chain joins TRBV4-1 to TRBJ1-3; 8 bases fit TRBD1. Losses at the gene ends were 1 base for V and 2 bases for J; bases not matched to a gene: 7. Per germline, CDR1 MGHRA and CDR2 YSYEKL. CDR3 size: 17 residues. The CDR3 DNA reads as TGCGCCAGCAGCCAAGGCAGGGGGCTGGTAGCTGGAAACACCATATATTTT. It is translated as CASSQGRGLVAGNTIYF.

The chain couples TRBV29-1 to TRBJ1-2; D is ambiguous. Trimming removed 6 bases at V and 5 bases at J, with 16 bases between. Per the germline V gene, CDR1 is SQVTM and CDR2 is ANQGSEA. This CDR3 has 13 amino acids. CDR3 nucleotide sequence: TGCAGCGTCGACTGGGGAGTGGGTTATGGCTACACCTTC. Protein product: CSVDWGVGYGYTF. The full variable domain, its missing parts supplied by reference TRBV29-1 and TRBJ1-2, is SAVISQKPSRDICQRGTSLTIQCQVDSQVTMMFWYRQQPGQSLTLIATANQGSEATYESGFVIDKFPISRPNLTFSTLTVSNMSPEDSSIYLCSVDWGVGYGYTFGSGTRLTVV.

The V call is TRBV6-6, the J call TRBJ2-1, with 7 bases lining up with TRBD2. CDR3 size: 14 residues. The germline gives CDR1 MNHNY, CDR2 SVGAGI (reference sequence). Trimming at V came to 5 bases and at J to 8 bases, leaving 9 bases not matched to a gene. DNA for the CDR3: TGTGCCAGCAGTACACGTGGGGGGAGGGATGAGCAGTTCTTC. Protein: CASSTRGGRDEQFF.

This chain joins TRBV30 and TRBJ2-1; 10 positions match TRBD2. This CDR3 contains 15 residues. Trimming at V came to 2 bases and at J to 5 bases, leaving 6 bases not matched to a gene. Germline values: CDR1 GTSNPN, CDR2 SVGIG (reference sequence). CDR3 amino acids: CAWSTSSGGNNEQFF. In nucleotides, the CDR3 is TGTGCCTGGAGTACGTCTAGCGGGGGCAACAATGAGCAGTTCTTC.

V gene TRBV6-4 combines with J gene TRBJ2-1; the match to TRBD2 covers 10 bases. V was clipped by 3 bases and J by 10 bases; unmatched bases: 3. CDR3 length equals 13 residues. CDR1 is MRHNA, CDR2 SNTAGT, per germline. CDR3 sequence (DNA): TGTGCCAGCAGTGATTCGACTAGCGGGGAGCAGTTCTTC. It encodes CASSDSTSGEQFF.

This chain connects TRBV2 to TRBJ1-2; TRBD1 agrees at 7 bases. With V trimmed by 5 bases and J by 8 bases, 11 bases remained unmatched. Germline CDR1 is SNHLY and CDR2 is FYNNEI. The CDR3 totals 14 residues. As DNA, the CDR3 is TGTGCCAGCAGTCGGGACAGAGAGTTAGGGGGCTACACCTTC. This codes for CASSRDRELGGYTF.

The CDR3 DNA is TGTGCCACCAGCGGGACTAGCGGGGTGTCTGGGCAGTTCTTC. Protein sequence: CATSGTSGVSGQFF. This chain joins TRBV24-1 and TRBJ2-1; TRBD2 agrees at 13 bases. The CDR3 is 14 amino acids. The J segment lost 12 bases and the V segment lost 7 bases, leaving 8 bases of the junction unmatched. Germline lookup yields CDR1 KGHDR and CDR2 SFDVKD.

The rearrangement joins TRBV7-2 to TRBJ2-4; a weak D match, TRBD1 (5 bases). Germline assignment: CDR1 SGHTA and CDR2 FQGNSA. The CDR3 extends over 14 amino acids. V gave up 1 base and J gave up 8 bases, with 12 bases separating them. CDR3 in amino acids: CASSLDSGWYIQYF. The CDR3 nucleotides read TGTGCCAGCAGCTTAGATTCAGGGTGGTACATTCAGTACTTC. Using reference TRBV7-2 and TRBJ2-4 for the parts outside the CDR3, the full variable domain is GAGVSQSPSNKVTEKGKDVELRCDPISGHTALYWYRQSLGQGLEFLIYFQGNSAPDKSGLPSDRFSAERTGGSVSTLTIQRTQQEDSAVYLCASSLDSGWYIQYFGAGTRLSVL.

This clone was found once. The chain has TRBV11-2 and TRBJ2-7; 7 nucleotides line up with TRBD2. The V and J ends lost 1 base and 4 bases, in that order; junction bases with no gene match: 4. This CDR3 is 14 amino acids long. CDR1 SGHAT and CDR2 FQNNGV come from the germline V gene. CDR3 sequence: CASSLGGGGYEQYF. DNA of the CDR3: TGTGCCAGCAGCTTAGGGGGGGGAGGGTACGAGCAGTACTTC.

This clone has a count of ten or more. This chain links TRBV6-2 or TRBV6-3 with TRBJ1-1; 8 bases align to TRBD1. CDR3 length equals 16 residues. V shed 1 base and J 2 bases; nucleotides not matched to a gene: 6. Germline loops: CDR1 MNHEY, CDR2 SVGEGT. CDR3 bases: TGTGCCAGCAGTTACTTTGCCGGGACAGGCAACACTGAAGCTTTCTTT. It encodes CASSYFAGTGNTEAFF.

The DNA of the CDR3 is TGCGCCAGCAGCTTCATGGCAGGGGACAATCAGCCCCAGCATTTT. Its protein product is CASSFMAGDNQPQHF. This rearrangement joins TRBV5-1 to TRBJ1-5, with D tentatively TRBD1 (6 bases). Trimming stripped 2 bases from V and 3 bases from J, with 12 bases between. The CDR3 contains 15 residues. Germline V lookup: CDR1 SGHRS, CDR2 YFSETQ.

This chain uses TRBV13 with TRBJ1-4, with D maybe TRBD1 (5 bases). The CDR3 is made up of 17 amino acids. Germline loops: CDR1 PRHDT, CDR2 FYEKMQ (reference sequence). The V end lost 5 bases, the J end lost 5 bases, and 21 bases lay between the germline ends. The CDR3 region is CASSPGGSGWRNEKLFF. The CDR3 nucleotides read TGTGCCAGCAGCCCTGGGGGGTCTGGTTGGCGAAATGAAAAACTGTTTTTT.

This chain links TRBV28 with TRBJ1-5; D possibly corresponds to TRBD1 (6 bases). Germline CDR1 MDHEN, CDR2 SYDVKM. Trimming stripped 8 bases from V and 8 bases from J, with 13 bases between. The CDR3 runs to 12 residues. CDR3 residues: CASGQPIKPQHF. The CDR3 region has the DNA TGTGCCAGCGGACAGCCCATTAAGCCCCAGCATTTT.

This sequence joins TRBV10-1 and TRBJ2-5; no clear D gene. This CDR3 is 10 amino acids long. Germline V gene data show CDR1 as WNHNN and CDR2 as SYGVQD (reference sequence). V lost 5 bases, J lost 5 bases, and 3 bases lay in between. The CDR3, as DNA: TGCGCCAGCAGTCGGGAGACCCAGTACTTC. This codes for CASSRETQYF.

This clone was counted a single time. The chain is built from TRBV5-4 and TRBJ1-3; unclear D gene. The CDR3 spans 14 residues. Trimming took 5 bases from V and 2 from J, leaving 11 bases between them. The germline gives CDR1 SGHNT, CDR2 YYREEE (reference sequence). The CDR3 loop is CASSPERAGNTIYF. CDR3 nucleotide sequence: TGTGCCAGCAGTCCCGAGAGGGCTGGAAACACCATATATTTT. Combining the CDR3 with reference TRBV5-4 and TRBJ1-3 gives the whole variable domain ETGVTQSPTHLIKTRGQQVTLRCSSQSGHNTVSWYQQALGQGPQFIFQYYREEENGRGNFPPRFSGLQFPNYSSELNVNALELDDSALYLCASSPERAGNTIYFGEGSWLTVV.

This rearrangement joins TRBV6-5 to TRBJ2-3; 10 bases fit TRBD1. The CDR3 totals 14 residues. After removal of 1 base from V and 6 bases from J, the junction contained 1 base not matched to a gene. CDR1 is MNHEY and CDR2 is SVGAGI in the germline V gene. This chain's CDR3 is CASSYLDRGDTQYF. Here the CDR3 DNA reads TGTGCCAGCAGTTACTTGGACAGGGGGGATACGCAGTATTTT.

This clone showed up just once. This chain links TRBV7-2 with TRBJ1-2; 8 positions match TRBD1. Germline-derived CDR1 and CDR2 are SGHTA and FQGNSA. V dropped 4 bases and J dropped 6; count of bases not matched to a gene: 10. The CDR3 runs to 15 residues. The CDR3 reads CASSSLKTGGHGYTF. DNA of the CDR3: TGTGCCAGCAGCTCCCTTAAAACAGGGGGTCATGGCTACACCTTC.

The chain couples TRBV18 to TRBJ1-4, with D perhaps matching TRBD1 (5 bases). Germline CDR1 reads KGHSH; CDR2 reads LQKENI. V was clipped by 1 base and J by 2 bases, with 11 bases between them. CDR3 length: 16 residues. The DNA for the CDR3 is TGTGCCAGCTCACCACGCCCAGGGTCCACTAATGAAAAACTGTTTTTT. Translation: CASSPRPGSTNEKLFF.

The CDR3 protein is CASSREASRAEQYF. The DNA of the CDR3 is TGTGCCAGCAGCCGAGAGGCTAGCCGGGCCGAGCAGTACTTC. V usage is TRBV7-8 and J usage is TRBJ2-7, with D possibly being TRBD2 (5 bases). The CDR3 extends over 14 amino acids. Per the germline V gene, CDR1 is SGHVS and CDR2 is FQNEAQ. V was cut by 5 bases and J by 6 bases, with 17 bases left in between.

This clone was picked up one time. The chain joins TRBV28 to TRBJ1-3; no clear D. Deletions cut 3 bases from V and 1 base from J, with 10 bases between. The CDR3 loop spans 15 amino acids. Per germline, CDR1 MDHEN and CDR2 SYDVKM. The DNA of the CDR3 is TGTGCCAGCAGTTTTGCGGGCCCGTCTGGAAACACCATATATTTT. The encoded protein is CASSFAGPSGNTIYF.

The chain combines TRBV5-1 with TRBJ2-4; D unresolved. The CDR3 has 14 amino acids. Germline V gene lookup returns CDR1 SGHRS and CDR2 YFSETQ. V gave up 4 bases and J gave up 7 bases, with 15 bases separating them. The CDR3, as DNA: TGCGCCAGCAGCCCCCTGGGCACAGACAACATTCAGTACTTC. It encodes CASSPLGTDNIQYF.

The genes are TRBV11-3 and TRBJ2-1, with TRBD2 identical over 13 bases. From germline, CDR1 is SGHNT and CDR2 YENEEA. V was clipped by 5 bases and J by 5 bases; unmatched bases: 6. This CDR3 comprises 16 residues. The CDR3 loop is CASSPALAGGNNEQFF. CDR3 DNA sequence: TGTGCCAGCAGCCCTGCACTAGCGGGGGGGAACAATGAGCAGTTCTTC.

The rearrangement uses TRBV4-3 and TRBJ1-1; TRBD1 might be the D (5 bases). Per the germline V gene, CDR1 is LGHNA and CDR2 is YSLEER. The CDR3 covers 15 residues. The germline V and J ends were trimmed by 1 base and 5 bases, with 14 bases remaining between them. CDR3 residues: CASSQVSRAGTEAFF. CDR3 coding DNA: TGCGCCAGCAGCCAAGTTTCCAGGGCAGGTACTGAAGCTTTCTTT.